The TCR beta chain under discussion was sequenced for a study of cytomegalovirus exposure and HLA in healthy donors listed by TCRdb under 2017. At the level of the whole study: In an earlier analysis of some 610 of the donors, around 300 Gb of sequence data and 100 million or so unique TCR beta sequences from about 179 million T cells were reported. About 310 gigabases of sequencing data and tens of millions of unique TCR sequences were included in an early release covering around 600 HLA-typed donors. Of the 398 genotyped donors, approximately 83% fell in the genetic ancestry cluster associated with self-reported Caucasian donors. The study was designed to test whether signatures of past pathogen exposure could be identified by cataloging public T cell receptors. Using immunosequencing, the study profiled T cell repertoires from about 650 subjects and related those repertoires to cytomegalovirus serostatus. Besides the first cohort of approximately 710 subjects, a separate validation cohort made up of roughly 120 different subjects was used. To predict cytomegalovirus infection status, the study brought together high-throughput TCR immunosequencing, statistical association of individual TCRs with disease status, and machine learning. A later analysis re-analyzed previously published TCR beta repertoires from approximately 700 donors and added high-resolution HLA genotyping to study TCR occurrence patterns. In the later analysis, no new phenotypic data were used to find candidate immune exposures; instead, reliance was placed on TCR beta sequences and their occurrence across donors. To decide whether each TCR beta V gene segment behaved as functional or pseudogenic, an earlier analysis of fewer than 750 of the donors relied on high-throughput TCR beta sequencing. Alongside the repertoire data, information on donor age, sex, ethnicity and CMV serostatus was compiled. Genome-wide SNP genotypes for about 65% of the roughly 700 donors were used in a later genetic analysis, which treated that subset as a discovery cohort. Every discovery cohort repertoire had been produced on one sequencing platform. HLA typing included class I and class II loci at four-digit resolution. The number of typed donors differed by locus: 629-630 for A, B, C, DRB1 and DQB1; 522 for DQA1; over 600 for DPA1; and about 450 for DPB1. Roughly five DR-DQ haplotypes were handled as single units for association and clustering, since linkage in the cohort was strong. Among 300 to 450 genotyped donors of the cohort, an average of about 240,000 unique TCR beta nucleotide sequences were sequenced per donor, roughly 20% of them non-productive. The full study reports these points: According to a later analysis, most CMV-associated TCR beta chains appeared to be HLA-restricted, and the HLA associations seemed to be driven largely by CMV exposure. Compared with the approximately 710-donor mean, donors in an Asian-associated ancestry cluster had fewer N-insertions in productive TCRs, according to a later genetic analysis. A total of around 150 TCR beta chains were listed by the study as associated with cytomegalovirus. Linkage disequilibrium might explain the correlated functional status among segregating V segments, but an unknown experimental factor could not be ruled out. The classifier was reported to diagnose cytomegalovirus status with high specificity and sensitivity in both the original and validation cohorts. Because counts were too low, seventeen rarely observed V segments, including chromosome 9 orphons, were excluded from the earlier analysis of several hundred of the donors. A further reported finding was that TCR beta sequences accurately predicted the HLA-A and HLA-B alleles for most subjects in the first cohort. Several of the top co-occurrence clusters appeared to be linked to parvovirus B19, influenza, CMV and Epstein-Barr virus, according to a later analysis. HLA typing was unavailable for some donors at each locus, so association tests used only the typed subset. Immune exposure information for the cohort was limited to CMV serostatus. Most TCR sequences were seen in very few donors, while some public TCRs were found in many individuals. This cohort had only TCR beta chains sequenced, and the lack of alpha or paired-chain data limited which features could be detected. Strong co-occurrence of HLA alleles, especially DR and DQ, made assigning TCR associations to individual alleles difficult. Some IMGT-functional V segments, including TRBV6-2 and TRBV6-3, could not be distinguished by the 87-base-pair reads and were therefore excluded. V-gene and J-gene trimming of TCR beta chains was associated with a missense DCLRE1C variant in a later genetic analysis, and the association was replicated in an independent cohort. According to the authors, the approach could potentially be generalized to other disease states and immunological phenotypes. An earlier analysis of approximately 570 of the donors showed that most TCR beta V segments appeared in productive rearrangements either about 87% or about 30% of the time, which broadly matched IMGT annotations. Three of the identified cytomegalovirus-associated TCR beta chains were confirmed in vitro to be specific for cytomegalovirus antigens. Presence/absence analyses assumed roughly uniform sequencing depth across donors, an assumption that may not hold. A later analysis found that TCR association rates varied across HLA loci, with DRB1 alleles showing the most associated TCRs and HLA-C alleles the fewest. A later analysis found that HLA-associated TCR beta chains were more clonally expanded and had lower generation probabilities than equally common non-associated chains. Specific HLA alleles were associated with over 15,000 TCR beta sequences at a false discovery rate of 0.05 in a later analysis. A cluster of highly shared sequence variants was judged likely to represent a technical artifact of the sequencing pipeline.

The cohort comprised 666 healthy bone marrow donors. At the time of sampling, every cohort member was nominally healthy, though immune exposures that went unrecorded were likely present. The donor tested CMV seropositive, placing the donor among the 289 seropositive members of the cohort. Each donor provided a peripheral blood sample, and peripheral blood mononuclear cells were used for TCR beta sequencing. Genomic DNA extraction from the blood cell samples was performed with the Qiagen DNeasy Blood Extraction Kit. Library preparation used the immunoSEQ multiplex PCR assay. For the multiplex PCR, a mixture combining 60 forward primers for TCR Vbeta segments and 13 reverse primers for TCR Jbeta segments was used. Amplification of the CDR3 region of rearranged TCR beta genes was performed with a multiplex PCR assay on genomic DNA. On the Illumina HiSeq System, the amplified TCR beta libraries were sequenced as 87-base-pair reads. The source study handled its data this way. Across the 500 to 750 repertoires, a later analysis counted approximately 75 million unique TCR beta chains, approximately 12 million of which were shared by at least two donors. To remove PCR and sequencing errors, raw reads were error-corrected and collapsed into unique sequences using a nearest-neighbor algorithm that merged closely related sequences. V, D and J gene segments were assigned by aligning CDR3 sequences to IMGT reference sequences. For a sequence to be retained, at least a six-nucleotide match to both a V gene segment and a J gene segment was required. Rearrangements were classified as productive when the CDR3 lacked stop codons and remained in frame with V and J, and all other rearrangements were classified as non-productive. CDR3 was defined according to IMGT convention as the region running from the second conserved V-encoded cysteine to the conserved J-encoded phenylalanine. The earlier analysis of approximately 590 of the donors excluded any sequence lacking an unambiguous match to a single V gene segment. In an earlier analysis of approximately 610 of the donors, V segments were called functional above 56.7% productive rearrangements and were called segregating when the between-donor standard deviation exceeded 5%. A statistical classification framework was developed to diagnose cytomegalovirus status using the catalog of TCR beta chain sequences. In a later analysis, TCR nucleotide sequences were compared against IMGT/GENE-DB human TR gene sequences so that V and J genes could be assigned. In a later analysis, CDR3 sequences and most-parsimonious VDJ recombination scenarios were assigned using the TCRdist pipeline. In a later analysis, every TCR beta chain was defined by the combination of its CDR3 amino acid sequence and its V-gene family, and reads without a unique V-gene family were dropped. As a way to deal with suspected cross-contamination and a sequencing artifact, a later analysis dropped roughly 620 nucleotide sequences that were highly shared and had low generation probability. In a later analysis, a clonal expansion index was calculated for each public chain from normalized within-repertoire ranks of inferred template counts. Generation probabilities in a later analysis came from a VDJ recombination model fitted to out-of-frame rearrangements, and those results were checked against IGoR. Hypergeometric tests were used in a later analysis to score TCR-TCR, TCR-HLA and TCR-CMV co-occurrence, with a repertoire-size bias correction applied to the TCR pairs. A later analysis estimated false discovery rates by permuting HLA or CMV assignments 20 times. In a later analysis, co-occurring TCRs were grouped with DBSCAN, and TCRdist sequence similarity was added when clustering was performed within HLA-allele-positive subsets. For co-occurrence clustering, repertoires with fewer than 30,000 or more than 120,000 public chains were excluded, along with a handful of repertoires with anomalous nucleotide sharing. The immuneACCESS repertoire file appears here via TCRdb, limited to in-frame rearrangements. These files lack a portion of the clones; in checked studies, under half of the deficit traces to unresolved V genes, and the cause of the others is not known. The V and J calls and clone size were taken over from that table, and D and trimming were inferred from the DNA. For this sample there are over 100,000 clones; more than 65% appear just once. The ten largest clonotypes hold under 3% of the sample.

About this clone itself: Its antigen is currently not known. One base away there is no much larger clone; base qualities are not given.

Trimming takes 1 base off V and 2 bases off J; junction bases not matched to a gene: 16. The CDR3 spans 19 residues, from the cysteine through the phenylalanine. Only the CDR3 DNA is retained, 57 bases long and in frame from the first base. The germline V gene yields SGHTA for CDR1 and FQGTGA for CDR2. This receptor chain uses TRBV7-3 and TRBJ1-1, and 7 junction bases match TRBD1. The specimen was PBMCs. The sequence was obtained from a woman between 18 and 29 years old in good health and CMV-seropositive. The CDR3 reads as follows: CASSLNGGTARASNTEAFF. The nucleotide sequence is given as TGTGCCAGCAGCTTAAATGGGGGGACAGCGCGCGCTTCAAACACTGAAGCTTTCTTT. With all but the CDR3 taken from the reference TRBV7-3 and TRBJ1-1 genes, the full variable domain is: GAGVSQTPSNKVTEKGKYVELRCDPISGHTALYWYRQSLGQGPEFLIYFQGTGAADDSGLPNDRFFAVRPEGSVSTLKIQRTERGDSAVYLCASSLNGGTARASNTEAFFGQGTRLTVV.